This entry lists 19 T cell receptor beta chains sequenced from one sample in a study of blood T cell repertoires in COVID-19. TCRdb keeps only in-frame clones here, not all; method: immunoSEQ multiplex PCR. The sample consists of roughly 140,000 clones, just under 90% of them appearing once. The sequenced material came from peripheral blood. All receptors derive from a woman aged 35 to 49 with acute or convalescent COVID-19.

The V call is TRBV2, the J call TRBJ2-7; D is perhaps TRBD2 (6 bases). Between the trimmed V and J ends, which lost 8 bases and 3 bases, there was a span of 17 bases. The CDR3 extends over 14 amino acids. The germline V gene has CDR1 SNHLY and CDR2 FYNNEI. Here the CDR3 reads CASARDGRNYEQYF. In DNA form, the CDR3 reads TGTGCCAGCGCCCGGGACGGGAGAAACTACGAGCAGTACTTC.

The chain links TRBV3-1 (or the pseudogene TRBV3-2) to TRBJ2-1; the match to TRBD2 covers 7 bases. The junction had 6 bases not matched to a gene; V was cut back by 1 base and J by 3 bases. Looked up from germline, CDR1 is LGHDT and CDR2 is YNNKEL (reference sequence). The length of the CDR3 is 16 residues. CDR3 residues: CASSQGGGGIYNEQFF. Here the CDR3 DNA reads TGTGCCAGCAGCCAAGGGGGCGGGGGAATCTACAATGAGCAGTTCTTC.

The rearrangement joins TRBV19 to TRBJ2-7, with 7 bases identical to TRBD1. This CDR3 comprises 15 residues. CDR1 is LNHDA and CDR2 is SQIVND in the germline V gene (reference sequence). The J segment lost 2 bases and the V segment lost 5 bases, leaving 9 bases of the junction unmatched. In DNA, the CDR3 is TGTGCCAGTAGTTTCCGGGACAGCGGCCCCTACGAGCAGTACTTC. As protein: CASSFRDSGPYEQYF.

The chain is built from TRBV7-9 and TRBJ2-5; D ambiguous. Trimming shortened V by 3 bases and J by 4 bases, and 3 bases separated the two germline ends. The CDR3 has 11 amino acids. Germline CDR1 is SEHNR and CDR2 is FQNEAQ (reference sequence). This chain's CDR3 is CASSFGETQYF. DNA of the CDR3: TGTGCCAGCAGCTTCGGAGAGACCCAGTACTTC.

The CDR3 DNA reads TGTGCCACCAGTGATGCCAACAGGAACTATGGCTACACCTTC. This sequence encodes CATSDANRNYGYTF. The V gene is TRBV24-1, the J gene TRBJ1-2; D is possibly TRBD1 (5 bases). Trimming stripped 3 bases from V and 2 bases from J, with 9 bases between. This CDR3 is 14 amino acids long. Per germline, CDR1 KGHDR and CDR2 SFDVKD.

The V call is TRBV30, the J call TRBJ1-1; 7 nucleotides align to TRBD1. Germline CDR1 GTSNPN, CDR2 SVGIG (reference sequence). Unmatched junction bases numbered 9, after V lost 8 bases and J lost 0 bases. The CDR3 spans 14 residues. CDR3 loop: CAIWKGAMNTEAFF. The CDR3 coding sequence is TGTGCCATTTGGAAGGGGGCTATGAACACTGAAGCTTTCTTT.

This clone was picked up one time. CDR3 region: CASSLGGETQQYF. As DNA, the CDR3 is TGCGCCAGCAGCTTGGGGGGGGAGACCCAGCAGTACTTC. V gene TRBV5-1 combines with J gene TRBJ2-7; D may be TRBD2 (6 bases). Germline assignment: CDR1 SGHRS and CDR2 YFSETQ. This CDR3 spans 13 amino acids. V was clipped by 0 bases and J by 8 bases, with 12 bases between them.

This clone was observed a single time. This chain uses TRBV7-2 with TRBJ2-7, with TRBD2 identical over 13 bases. CDR3 length: 15 amino acids. CDR1 and CDR2 from the germline V gene are SGHTA and FQGNSA. Losses at the gene ends were 1 base for V and 7 bases for J; bases not matched to a gene: 4. The CDR3 bases are TGTGCCAGCAGCTTAGTGACTAGCGGGGGGAGGGAGCAGTACTTC. Translation gives CASSLVTSGGREQYF.

The rearrangement uses TRBV7-2 and TRBJ2-1; TRBD1 aligns across 11 bases. V dropped 5 bases and J dropped 5; count of bases not matched to a gene: 5. The CDR3 spans 15 residues. The germline CDR1 and CDR2 sequences are SGHTA and FQGNSA. Written as DNA, the CDR3 is TGTGCCAGCAGCCCCGGACAGGGGGCGAACAATGAGCAGTTCTTC. Its protein product is CASSPGQGANNEQFF.

Only a few counts were recorded for this clone. The rearrangement joins TRBV7-9 to TRBJ2-7, with a possible D match to TRBD1 (5 bases). Looked up from germline, CDR1 is SEHNR and CDR2 is FQNEAQ (reference sequence). This CDR3 spans 14 amino acids. The V end lost 2 bases, the J end lost 2 bases, and 10 bases lay between the germline ends. CDR3 protein: CASSLQGTPYEQYF. As DNA, the CDR3 is TGTGCCAGCAGCTTACAGGGCACCCCCTACGAGCAGTACTTC.

The DNA of the CDR3 is TGTGCCAGCAGCTCCAGACAGGGCGTGCTCCAAGAGACCCAGTACTTC. It codes for CASSSRQGVLQETQYF. The chain employs TRBV7-8 and TRBJ2-5; 7 nucleotides line up with TRBD1. This CDR3 has 16 residues. With V trimmed by 4 bases and J by 1 base, 9 bases remained unmatched. In germline, CDR1 is SGHVS, CDR2 FQNEAQ.

The chain links TRBV7-8 to TRBJ2-5; 7 bases map to TRBD1. Germline-derived CDR1 and CDR2 are SGHVS and FQNEAQ. The V gene end was trimmed by 2 bases and the J gene end by 3 bases; junction bases not matched to a gene: 3. CDR3 length: 14 amino acids. The CDR3, as DNA: TGTGCCAGCAGCTTACCCACAGGGGAAGAGACCCAGTACTTC. It encodes CASSLPTGEETQYF.

This chain uses TRBV6-5 with TRBJ2-5; D possibly corresponds to TRBD2 (6 bases). CDR1 is MNHEY, CDR2 SVGAGI, per germline. The CDR3 is 14 residues long. The ends were cut back, 6 bases at V and 1 base at J, with 12 bases in the middle. The CDR3 bases are TGTGCCAGCAGCTCTCTAGCGTTCCAAGAGACCCAGTACTTC. As protein: CASSSLAFQETQYF.

V gene TRBV3-1 (or the pseudogene TRBV3-2) combines with J gene TRBJ1-1; 11 bases map to TRBD1. Losses at the gene ends were 4 bases for V and 2 bases for J; bases not matched to a gene: 6. CDR3 size: 16 residues. Per germline, CDR1 LGHDT and CDR2 YNNKEL (reference sequence). The CDR3 DNA reads TGTGCCAGCAGCCCCCGGGACAGGGGGTTTAACACTGAAGCTTTCTTT. This codes for CASSPRDRGFNTEAFF.

CDR3 in amino acids: CASRLLRTGKNEQYF. The DNA of the CDR3 is TGTGCCAGCAGACTGCTGCGGACAGGGAAAAACGAGCAGTACTTC. The rearrangement links TRBV5-5 to TRBJ2-7; 8 nucleotides agree with TRBD1. The germline V gene encodes CDR1 SGHKS and CDR2 YYEKEE (reference sequence). With V trimmed by 5 bases and J by 5 bases, 12 bases remained unmatched. CDR3 size: 15 residues.

This clone appeared once. The rearrangement uses TRBV7-9 and TRBJ2-2, with 12 bases that match TRBD2. V trimming: 1 base; J trimming: 3 bases; junction bases outside the gene matches: 9. The CDR3 covers 19 residues. CDR1 is SEHNR and CDR2 is FQNEAQ in the germline V gene (reference sequence). The DNA of the CDR3 is TGTGCCAGCAGCTTAGGCACGACTAGCGGGGGCCTTTACACCGGGGAGCTGTTTTTT. It translates to CASSLGTTSGGLYTGELFF. Together with reference TRBV7-9 and TRBJ2-2, the CDR3 gives the full variable domain: DTGVSQNPRHKITKRGQNVTFRCDPISEHNRLYWYRQTLGQGPEFLTYFQNEAQLEKSRLLSDRFSAERPKGSFSTLEIQRTEQGDSAMYLCASSLGTTSGGLYTGELFFGEGSRLTVL.

The chain combines TRBV30 with TRBJ2-2, with 7 positions matching TRBD2. The CDR3 is 16 residues long. The germline CDR1 and CDR2 sequences are GTSNPN and SVGIG (reference sequence). V was pared by 2 bases and J by 0 bases, with 6 bases of the junction left unmatched. Here the CDR3 DNA reads TGTGCCTGGAGTCCCTCCGGGGGGTCGAACACCGGGGAGCTGTTTTTT. Amino acid sequence: CAWSPSGGSNTGELFF.

The chain couples TRBV7-8 to TRBJ1-5; 9 positions agree with TRBD1. This CDR3 is 16 amino acids long. Trimming cost V 6 bases and J 4 bases; bases outside gene matches: 10. Germline CDR1 is SGHVS and CDR2 is FQNEAQ. The CDR3 region is CASSQRGQGVNQPQHF. CDR3 DNA sequence: TGTGCCAGCAGTCAGAGGGGACAGGGCGTAAATCAGCCCCAGCATTTT.

V gene TRBV5-5 combines with J gene TRBJ1-2; unclear D gene. V was shortened by 1 base and J by 7 bases, with 11 bases between the two germline ends. The CDR3 is 13 amino acids. Germline V CDR1 and CDR2: SGHKS, YYEKEE (reference sequence). The CDR3 bases are TGTGCCAGCAGCTTGACCCTTCGGGGTGGCTACACCTTC. Protein product: CASSLTLRGGYTF.